This TCR beta chain is drawn from a study of T cell repertoires in cytomegalovirus infection. Study in general: The public TCR beta signatures pointed to both CMV infection and matching HLA type.

Germline V gives CDR1 DFQATT, CDR2 SNEGSKA (reference sequence). J gave up 4 bases and V 5 bases, and 5 bases lay outside the gene matches. The CDR3 is made up of 14 amino acids. In TCRdb, the reads were re-called with MiXCR into one record per CDR3 protein. Among 150,000 to 200,000 distinct CDR3 sequences listed, roughly 19% were seen once. Study-level results: The study found HLA-C-restricted CMV-specific TCR beta clonotypes dominating the ex vivo response. Cumulative frequency of public TCR beta families picked out carriers of CMV plus the relevant HLA.

Remarks on this clonotype: Its antigen is unidentified.

Sequenced sample: PBMCs. The clonotype comes from a human donor in good health (CMV status not recorded). Some clones in this sample may be carry-over from other donors' samples. This sequence joins TRBV20-1 and TRBJ2-7, with TRBD2 matching over 13 bases. CDR3 in DNA: TGCAGTGCTCGTGGACTAGCGGGAGCTTACGAGCAGTACTTC. Protein: CSARGLAGAYEQYF.